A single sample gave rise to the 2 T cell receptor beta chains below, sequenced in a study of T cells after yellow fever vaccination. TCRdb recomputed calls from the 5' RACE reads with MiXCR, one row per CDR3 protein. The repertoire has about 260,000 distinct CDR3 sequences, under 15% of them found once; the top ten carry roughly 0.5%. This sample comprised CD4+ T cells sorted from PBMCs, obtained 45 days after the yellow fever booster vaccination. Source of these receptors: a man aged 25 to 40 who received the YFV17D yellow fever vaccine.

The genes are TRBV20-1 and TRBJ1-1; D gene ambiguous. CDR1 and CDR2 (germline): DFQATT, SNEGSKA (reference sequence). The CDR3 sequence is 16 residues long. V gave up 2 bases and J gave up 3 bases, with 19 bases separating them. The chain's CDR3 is CSARSLNARVDTEAFF. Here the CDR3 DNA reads TGCAGTGCTAGATCCTTGAACGCCCGGGTGGACACTGAAGCTTTCTTT.

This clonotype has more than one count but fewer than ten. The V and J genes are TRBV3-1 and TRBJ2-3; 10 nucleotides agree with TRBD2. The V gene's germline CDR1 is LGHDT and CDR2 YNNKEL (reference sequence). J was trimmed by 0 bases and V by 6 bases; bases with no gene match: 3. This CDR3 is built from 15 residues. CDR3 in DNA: TGTGCCAGCAGGCTACTAGCGGGAAGCACAGATACGCAGTATTTT. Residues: CASRLLAGSTDTQYF.